These T cell receptor beta chains were read from a single sample in a study of TIL therapy for anti-PD-1-resistant metastatic lung cancer. This table comes from immunoSEQ multiplex PCR, and its TCRdb copy is limited to in-frame clones, with some not included. The sample lists 25,000 to 30,000 clones; about 60% were seen once. The source was tumor tissue, collected at baseline. Source of these receptors: a woman aged 30 to 85 with non-small cell lung cancer. Each CDR3 is given with its conserved first and last residue. The D gene is left open where the match is weak. Clone size is given for some rows only: seen once, a few or many times, or a class if the clone is expanded.

clone size	J gene	V gene	D gene	CDR3 DNA	CDR3 protein
-	TRBJ2-5	TRBV9	-	TGTGCCAGCAGCCCGAGGTTCGGGGACCAAGAGACCCAGTACTTC	CASSPRFGDQETQYF
few	TRBJ1-2	TRBV5-4	TRBD1	TGTGCCAGCAGCATTCCATCGACAGGGTCAGGGGGCTACACCTTC	CASSIPSTGSGGYTF
once	TRBJ1-5	TRBV15	TRBD1	TGTGCCACCAGCAGAGAGAGGGGAGGGGGCTTTTTACCCCAGCATTTT	CATSRERGGGFLPQHF
-	TRBJ2-3	TRBV11-2	-	TGTGCCAGCAGCTTAATCACCATAGGGGATACGCAGTATTTT	CASSLITIGDTQYF
-	TRBJ2-2	TRBV19	-	TGTGCCAGTAGTATAATACCCTCTGAGCTGTTTTTT	CASSIIPSELFF
-	TRBJ1-1	TRBV29-1	TRBD1	TGCAGCGTTGCGCCGACAGGGTTGGTCACTGAAGCTTTCTTT	CSVAPTGLVTEAFF
-	TRBJ1-3	TRBV7-8	TRBD1	TGTGCCAGCAGCCCCCGCCTCGCAGGGGGCTCTGGAAACACCATATATTTT	CASSPRLAGGSGNTIYF
-	TRBJ2-1	TRBV11-2	-	TGTGCCAGCAGCTTAGAAGAGGGATCCTATCTTGAGCAGTTCTTC	CASSLEEGSYLEQFF
once	TRBJ1-3	TRBV5-1	-	TGCGCCAGCAGCTTGGGCGGGAAGACTGGAAACACCATATATTTT	CASSLGGKTGNTIYF
few	TRBJ1-2	TRBV30	-	TGTGCCTGGAGTGTTTCCTGGACACTTCATAACTATGGCTACACCTTC	CAWSVSWTLHNYGYTF
-	TRBJ2-5	TRBV5-1	TRBD2	TGCGCCAGCAGATGGGGGGGGCAAGAGACCCAGTACTTC	CASRWGGQETQYF
-	TRBJ2-6	TRBV7-8	-	TGTGCCAGCAGCTTAACGCCCAGTCGATCTGGGGCCAACGTCCTGACTTTC	CASSLTPSRSGANVLTF
many	TRBJ2-7	TRBV7-8	-	TGTGCCAGCAGGTTGGGACGCAGCTCCTACGAGCAGTACTTC	CASRLGRSSYEQYF
-	TRBJ2-3	TRBV5-1	-	TGCGCCAGCAGCTTGTATAATAGGGGAAGCACAGATACGCAGTATTTT	CASSLYNRGSTDTQYF
-	TRBJ1-2	TRBV7-2	-	TGTGCCAGCAGCTTACGGGGTGATGGCTACACCTTC	CASSLRGDGYTF
-	TRBJ2-6	TRBV30	-	TGTGCCTGGAGCGTGGGTCTCCTCTCTGGGGCCAACGTCCTGACTTTC	CAWSVGLLSGANVLTF
-	TRBJ2-2	TRBV7-2	TRBD2	TGTGCCAGCAGTTCTAGCGGGAGAGGTACCGGGGAGCTGTTTTTT	CASSSSGRGTGELFF
-	TRBJ1-2	TRBV6-1	-	TGTGCCAGCACCTTGGACCCGGACTATGGCTACACCTTC	CASTLDPDYGYTF
-	TRBJ2-1	TRBV7-2	TRBD2	TGTGCCAGCAGCCCCGTAGCGCTAGCGGGAGGGCTTAATGAGCAGTTCTTC	CASSPVALAGGLNEQFF
-	TRBJ1-2	TRBV7-9	-	TGTGCCAGCAGCTTAGCGCGCGCATATGGCTACACCTTC	CASSLARAYGYTF
-	TRBJ1-2	TRBV14	-	TGTGCCAGCAGCCAAGGACTTTTCTATGGCTACACCTTC	CASSQGLFYGYTF
-	TRBJ2-6	TRBV27	-	TGTGCCAGCAGTCCCCAATTCTCTGGGGCCAACGTCCTGACTTTC	CASSPQFSGANVLTF
-	TRBJ1-2	TRBV29-1	TRBD1	TGCAGCGTTGAAGAACCTCAAGGTTCCACAGGGGGGTATGGCTACACCTTC	CSVEEPQGSTGGYGYTF
-	TRBJ1-5	TRBV7-8	TRBD1	TGTGCCAGCAGCGGGACAGACTACAATCAGCCCCAGCATTTT	CASSGTDYNQPQHF
-	TRBJ2-3	TRBV29-1	-	TGCAGCGTTGAAGGTCGAGAGGCGTATACGCAGTATTTT	CSVEGREAYTQYF
many	TRBJ1-1	TRBV5-4	-	TGTGCCAGCCGAAAGCACGTAAACACTGAAGCTTTCTTT	CASRKHVNTEAFF
-	TRBJ2-7	TRBV6-5	TRBD2	TGTGCCAGCAGTCTAGCGGGAGGGACCTACGAGCAGTACTTC	CASSLAGGTYEQYF
medium-sized	TRBJ2-3	TRBV6-4	TRBD2	TGTGCCAGCAGTGACAAAGGCCTAGCGGGACCTCGGGATACGCAGTATTTT	CASSDKGLAGPRDTQYF
-	TRBJ2-3	TRBV30	-	TGTGCCTGTACATACGCAGACACAGATACGCAGTATTTT	CACTYADTDTQYF
-	TRBJ1-3	TRBV5-5	TRBD1	TGTGCCAGCAGCTTTGGGGACAGGGCCTACTCTGGAAACACCATATATTTT	CASSFGDRAYSGNTIYF
-	TRBJ1-2	TRBV2	TRBD1	TGTGCCAGCGCAACAGGGGGCAATAGCTATGGCTACACCTTC	CASATGGNSYGYTF
-	TRBJ2-7	TRBV21-1	-	TGTGCCAGCAGCAAAATTCTGGTTGTCTCGGGGGCAAGCTGCGAGCAGTACTTC	CASSKILVVSGASCEQYF
-	TRBJ2-7	TRBV19	TRBD2	TGTGCCAGTAGTATAGCGTCTAGCGGGATCCCCTACGAGCAGTACTTC	CASSIASSGIPYEQYF
-	TRBJ2-3	TRBV27	TRBD2	TGTGCCAGCAGTTTATCCCGCGGGGGGTATACGCAGTATTTT	CASSLSRGGYTQYF
-	TRBJ1-1	TRBV6-5	-	TGTGCCAGCAGTTACTTCGGTGAAGCTTTCTTT	CASSYFGEAFF
-	TRBJ2-3	TRBV4-1	-	TGCGCCAGCAGCCAAGAGTTGGGGGCGCGGAATACGCAGTATTTT	CASSQELGARNTQYF
many	TRBJ2-7	TRBV7-8	TRBD2	TGTGCCAGCAGCAGAGGACTAGCGGGAGCAACGATGTACGAGCAGTACTTC	CASSRGLAGATMYEQYF
many	TRBJ1-1	TRBV2	-	TGTGCCAGCAGTGAAACGAACACTGAAGCTTTCTTT	CASSETNTEAFF
few	TRBJ1-5	TRBV18	TRBD1	TGTGCCAGCTCATACTTGACAGGGGGCAATCAGCCCCAGCATTTT	CASSYLTGGNQPQHF
few	TRBJ1-4	TRBV6-6	-	TGTGCCAGCAGTTACCGCCAGGGGTTTAATGAAAAACTGTTTTTT	CASSYRQGFNEKLFF
-	TRBJ2-2	TRBV25-1	-	TGTGCCAGCAGCCCTACAGGGTTACACACCGGGGAGCTGTTTTTT	CASSPTGLHTGELFF
-	TRBJ2-7	TRBV10-1	-	TGCGCCAGCAGTGAGTCGGAAACCTACGAGCAGTACTTC	CASSESETYEQYF
-	TRBJ2-5	TRBV2	-	TGTGCCAGCACCCGATGGGGACAAGAGACCCAGTACTTC	CASTRWGQETQYF
-	TRBJ2-1	TRBV14	TRBD2	TGTGCCAGCAGCCTTTCATCACGCGGGAGAACTTCCTACAATGAGCAGTTCTTC	CASSLSSRGRTSYNEQFF
-	TRBJ1-5	TRBV5-6	-	TGTGCCAGCAGCTTCGGGGCGGATCAGCCCCAGCATTTT	CASSFGADQPQHF
-	TRBJ1-2	TRBV7-9	-	TGTGCCAGCAGCCTAAGCGAAACAGGTGGCTACACCTTC	CASSLSETGGYTF
once	TRBJ2-2	TRBV4-2	-	TGTGCCAGCAGCCAAGATGGTTCGGGGAACACCGGGGAGCTGTTTTTT	CASSQDGSGNTGELFF
-	TRBJ2-3	TRBV9	TRBD2	TGTGCCAGCAGCTCCTTAGCGGGACGCACAGATACGCAGTATTTT	CASSSLAGRTDTQYF
-	TRBJ2-1	TRBV6-1	TRBD2	TGTGCCAGCAGTGAAATTGGACTAGCGGGATGGTATGAGCAGTTCTTC	CASSEIGLAGWYEQFF
-	TRBJ1-1	TRBV28	-	TGTGCCAGCTTAGGGGCCCCCCTCGCTGAAGCTTTCTTT	CASLGAPLAEAFF
few	TRBJ1-1	TRBV30	-	TGTGCCTGGAGCAAAACCGGTTTGGCCACTGAAGCTTTCTTT	CAWSKTGLATEAFF
-	TRBJ1-2	TRBV5-5	-	TGTGCCAGCAGCTTGTGGGGCGGAACAGGCCTCTATGGCTACACCTTC	CASSLWGGTGLYGYTF
once	TRBJ2-7	TRBV6-5	-	TGTGCCAGCAGTTCCGGGGCGGGGTACGAGCAGTACTTC	CASSSGAGYEQYF
-	TRBJ2-1	TRBV7-6	-	TGTGCCAGCAGCTACGACAGGAATGAGCAGTTCTTC	CASSYDRNEQFF
-	TRBJ1-3	TRBV7-8	-	TGTGCCAGCAGCTTAGCGTCCCCGAGCTCTGGAAACACCATATATTTT	CASSLASPSSGNTIYF
once	TRBJ1-1	TRBV7-6	TRBD1	TGTGCCAGCAGCCCCGTCCCGGGACAGGGGGCAGATGCTGAAGCTTTCTTT	CASSPVPGQGADAEAFF
few	TRBJ2-7	TRBV2	TRBD1	TGTGCCAGCAGTGTAGGACAGGGGTACGAGCAGTACTTC	CASSVGQGYEQYF
-	TRBJ2-7	TRBV4-2	-	TGTGCCAGCAGCCAATCTGCGGGGACGTTTGAGCAGTACTTC	CASSQSAGTFEQYF
few	TRBJ1-2	TRBV11-2	-	TGTGCCAGCAGCTTCTCTGGGGGTGGTTATGGCTACACCTTC	CASSFSGGGYGYTF
-	TRBJ2-7	TRBV18	-	TGTGCCAGCTCACCACCTGGCGGGATGCTATCCTACGAGCAGTACTTC	CASSPPGGMLSYEQYF